This T cell receptor (beta chain) was identified in a study of T cell responses to AZD1222 COVID-19 vaccine. Findings of the study overall: Spike-wide vaccine-associated CD4 TCRs dominated at 160-218 and 743-854.

Germline V CDR1 and CDR2: ENHRY, SYGVKD. The CDR3 sequence is 14 residues long. V was shortened by 6 bases and J by 4 bases, with 15 bases between the two germline ends. Method: immunoSEQ multiplex PCR; TCRdb's copy keeps in-frame clones and lacks some. This table holds tens of thousands of clones, about 92% found once. Concerning this clone: The antigen is undetermined.

J is TRBJ1-2 and V is TRBV10-3; D ambiguous. The sequence was obtained from an adult in good health. This material consisted of peripheral blood, taken on day 0 of AZD1222 vaccination. Here the CDR3 reads CAISRTPGSYGYTF. The CDR3 bases are TGTGCCATCAGCCGAACCCCGGGTTCCTATGGCTACACCTTC.